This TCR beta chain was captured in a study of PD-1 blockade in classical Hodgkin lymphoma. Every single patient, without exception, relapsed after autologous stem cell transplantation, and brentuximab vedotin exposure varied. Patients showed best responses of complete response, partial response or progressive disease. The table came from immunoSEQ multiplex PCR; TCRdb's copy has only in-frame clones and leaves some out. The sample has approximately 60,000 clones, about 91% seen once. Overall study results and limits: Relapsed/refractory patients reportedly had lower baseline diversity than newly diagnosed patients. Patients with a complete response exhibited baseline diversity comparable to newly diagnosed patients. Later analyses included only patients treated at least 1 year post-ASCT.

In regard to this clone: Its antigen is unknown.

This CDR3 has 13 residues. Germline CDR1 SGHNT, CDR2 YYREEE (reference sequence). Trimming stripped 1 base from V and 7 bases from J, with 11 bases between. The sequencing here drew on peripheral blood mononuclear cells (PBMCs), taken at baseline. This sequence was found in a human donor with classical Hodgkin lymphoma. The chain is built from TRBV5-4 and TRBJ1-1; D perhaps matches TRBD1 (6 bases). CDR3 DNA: TGTGCCAGCAGCTTGAAGGGGGAGTTTGAAGCTTTCTTT. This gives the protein CASSLKGEFEAFF.